A selection of T cell receptor beta chains follows, all from one sample in a study of blood T cell repertoires in COVID-19. Profiling relied on immunoSEQ multiplex PCR, and the TCRdb table lists in-frame clones only, not all of them. The sample carries 250,000 or so clones, around 81% recorded once. The sample consisted of peripheral blood. The origin of the receptors is a woman aged 60-75 years with active or convalescent COVID-19. CDR3s include the opening cysteine and the closing phenylalanine or tryptophan. D genes are given only for firm matches. Clone size is not always given. Where it is, it says once, few, many or a class for expanded clones.

J	size	V	D	CDR3	DNA
TRBJ1-1	.	TRBV19	TRBD1	CASSVQGAARTEAFF	TGTGCCAGTAGTGTACAGGGGGCCGCTAGGACTGAAGCTTTCTTT
TRBJ2-5	.	TRBV7-9	TRBD1	CASSLGGQAKETQYF	TGTGCCAGCAGCCTCGGGGGACAGGCCAAAGAGACCCAGTACTTC
TRBJ1-6	.	TRBV23-1	.	CASSHSGQTYNSPLHF	TGCGCCAGCAGTCATAGTGGACAGACCTATAATTCACCCCTCCACTTT
TRBJ2-5	.	TRBV7-9	TRBD2	CASSPGLAGDTQETQYF	TGTGCCAGCAGCCCTGGACTAGCGGGGGACACCCAAGAGACCCAGTACTTC
TRBJ2-1	once	TRBV18	TRBD2	CASSAILAANNEQFF	TGTGCCAGCTCAGCCATACTAGCGGCTAACAATGAGCAGTTCTTC
TRBJ1-3	.	TRBV9	.	CASSVATGTLSSGNTIYF	TGTGCCAGCAGCGTAGCCACCGGGACACTGAGCTCTGGAAACACCATATATTTT
TRBJ1-2	once	TRBV2	TRBD1	CALDRGNYGYTF	TGTGCCCTAGACAGGGGCAACTATGGCTACACCTTC
TRBJ2-1	.	TRBV3-1/TRBV3-2	.	CASSQISVNEQFF	TGTGCCAGCAGCCAAATTTCGGTCAATGAGCAGTTCTTC
TRBJ2-7	.	TRBV6-5	.	CASSYSFQGYEQYF	TGTGCCAGCAGTTACTCGTTTCAGGGCTACGAGCAGTACTTC
TRBJ1-1	.	TRBV7-9	TRBD1	CASSYTGGTNTEAFF	TGTGCCAGCAGCTATACAGGGGGCACGAACACTGAAGCTTTCTTT
TRBJ1-6	.	TRBV3-1/TRBV3-2	TRBD1	CASSHSDRASSYNSPLHF	TGTGCCAGCAGCCATTCGGACAGGGCGAGCTCCTATAATTCACCCCTCCACTTT
TRBJ1-2	few	TRBV14	TRBD1	CASSPFQGAYGYTF	TGTGCCAGCAGCCCCTTTCAGGGGGCCTATGGCTACACCTTC
TRBJ2-1	.	TRBV7-3	TRBD2	CASSLRTSGTYNEQFF	TGTGCCAGCAGCTTAAGGACTAGCGGGACCTACAATGAGCAGTTCTTC
TRBJ2-2	.	TRBV6-5	.	CASSWEGDTGELFF	TGTGCCAGCTCCTGGGAGGGGGACACCGGGGAGCTGTTTTTT
TRBJ2-5	.	TRBV21-1	.	CASNRTSGKGETQYF	TGTGCCAGCAATCGGACTAGCGGGAAAGGTGAGACCCAGTACTTC
TRBJ2-7	.	TRBV7-6	TRBD2	CASSPLVGRESTEQYF	TGTGCCAGCAGCCCACTAGTGGGGAGGGAAAGTACCGAGCAGTACTTC
TRBJ1-6	.	TRBV5-1	TRBD1	CASSLRGTGGNSPLHF	TGCGCCAGCAGCTTAAGAGGGACAGGCGGAAATTCACCCCTCCACTTT
TRBJ1-6	.	TRBV5-1	TRBD1	CASSVGQGRHSPLHF	TGCGCCAGCAGCGTGGGACAGGGGCGTCATTCACCCCTCCACTTT
TRBJ1-3	.	TRBV7-9	TRBD1	CASTHTTGTGNTIYF	TGTGCCAGCACGCACACGACAGGGACTGGAAACACCATATATTTT
TRBJ2-4	.	TRBV19	TRBD1	CASSMIDRGNIQYF	TGTGCCAGTAGTATGATAGACAGGGGAAACATTCAGTACTTC
TRBJ2-1	.	TRBV2	.	CASSPGLLPYNEQFF	TGTGCCAGCAGTCCGGGACTTTTACCCTACAATGAGCAGTTCTTC
TRBJ2-5	.	TRBV7-8	.	CASSPLGRGRQETQYF	TGTGCCAGCAGCCCCTTGGGTCGGGGGAGACAAGAGACCCAGTACTTC
TRBJ2-5	once	TRBV7-3	TRBD2	CASSLRPAEPGLAAQETQYF	TGTGCCAGCAGCCTTAGACCGGCGGAACCGGGACTAGCGGCCCAAGAGACCCAGTACTTC
TRBJ2-7	.	TRBV6-5	.	CASSYTSGFAEQYF	TGTGCCAGCAGTTACACCTCCGGGTTCGCCGAGCAGTACTTC
TRBJ2-6	.	TRBV28	TRBD1	CASSFPYRGPLSGANVLTF	TGTGCCAGCAGTTTCCCATACAGGGGACCCCTCTCTGGGGCCAACGTCCTGACTTTC
TRBJ2-7	few	TRBV12-2	.	CASRLSRAGVSEQYF	TGTGCAAGTCGCTTATCCCGCGCGGGAGTTTCCGAGCAGTACTTC
TRBJ1-2	.	TRBV3-1/TRBV3-2	.	CASSQGVQGPYGYTF	TGTGCCAGCAGCCAAGGGGTACAGGGACCTTATGGCTACACCTTC
TRBJ1-2	few	TRBV2	.	CASRRDRDYGYTF	TGTGCCAGCAGGCGGGACCGAGACTATGGCTACACCTTC
TRBJ1-6	.	TRBV11-1	TRBD1	CASSSHRGENSPLHF	TGTGCCAGCAGCTCCCACAGGGGCGAGAATTCACCCCTCCACTTT
TRBJ1-3	.	TRBV18	.	CASHRDTFSGNTIYF	TGTGCCAGCCATAGGGACACCTTCTCTGGAAACACCATATATTTT
TRBJ2-2	.	TRBV6-5	.	CASSDRFPNTGELFF	TGTGCCAGCAGCGACAGGTTCCCGAACACCGGGGAGCTGTTTTTT
TRBJ1-1	.	TRBV7-9	.	CASRSTGNTEAFF	TGTGCCAGCAGGTCGACTGGGAACACTGAAGCTTTCTTT
TRBJ2-1	.	TRBV19	TRBD1	CASSNDRERNEQFF	TGTGCCAGTAGTAACGACAGGGAGCGGAATGAGCAGTTCTTC
TRBJ1-2	.	TRBV6-5	TRBD1	CASSFRGQGNYGYTF	TGTGCCAGCAGTTTTAGAGGACAGGGAAACTATGGCTACACCTTC
TRBJ2-7	.	TRBV6-5	TRBD1	CASSRGRDRAYEQYF	TGTGCCAGCAGCCGCGGCCGGGACAGGGCCTACGAGCAGTACTTC
TRBJ2-1	.	TRBV28	.	CASKLTGVHEQFF	TGTGCCAGCAAGCTGACGGGGGTGCATGAGCAGTTCTTC
TRBJ1-1	few	TRBV6-4	.	CASRLSGGAEAFF	TGTGCCAGCAGGCTTAGTGGGGGGGCAGAAGCTTTCTTT
TRBJ1-5	.	TRBV6-5	.	CASSSGDHQPQHF	TGTGCCAGCAGTTCAGGGGATCATCAGCCCCAGCATTTT
TRBJ1-2	.	TRBV7-9	TRBD1	CASTDRQGPYGYTF	TGTGCCAGCACCGATCGACAGGGACCCTATGGCTACACCTTC
TRBJ2-3	.	TRBV7-2	.	CASSPRTRLSTDTQYF	TGTGCCAGCAGCCCGCGGACGCGACTAAGCACAGATACGCAGTATTTT
TRBJ2-7	.	TRBV29-1	TRBD2	CSAQGLAEPYEQYF	TGCAGCGCCCAGGGACTAGCGGAGCCCTACGAGCAGTACTTC
TRBJ1-5	.	TRBV19	.	CASSGGRDNQPQHF	TGTGCCAGTAGTGGAGGACGGGACAATCAGCCCCAGCATTTT
TRBJ2-7	.	TRBV7-9	.	CASSLIQGGPYEQYF	TGTGCCAGCAGCTTAATACAGGGAGGGCCCTACGAGCAGTACTTC
TRBJ1-5	once	TRBV19	TRBD1	CASSTNAPGGRNQPQHF	TGTGCCAGTAGTACCAATGCCCCAGGGGGACGCAATCAGCCCCAGCATTTT
TRBJ1-3	once	TRBV6-5	.	CASSWSITGNTIYF	TGTGCCAGCAGTTGGAGTATTACTGGAAACACCATATATTTT
TRBJ2-5	.	TRBV6-1	.	CASSEDRLQETQYF	TGTGCCAGCAGTGAAGACAGGCTACAAGAGACCCAGTACTTC
TRBJ2-3	.	TRBV28	TRBD2	CASSSWTSGGYDRGTQYF	TGTGCCAGCAGTTCATGGACTAGCGGGGGGTATGATCGCGGTACGCAGTATTTT
TRBJ1-5	.	TRBV19	.	CASSEKGVYNQPQHF	TGTGCCAGTAGCGAAAAGGGGGTCTACAATCAGCCCCAGCATTTT
TRBJ1-1	.	TRBV5-1	.	CASSISGGAVNTEAFF	TGCGCCAGCAGCATATCGGGAGGGGCGGTGAACACTGAAGCTTTCTTT
TRBJ1-2	.	TRBV4-1	.	CASSQMTGRGYTF	TGCGCCAGCAGTCAGATGACCGGGAGGGGCTACACCTTC
TRBJ1-2	few	TRBV2	.	CASSAGTRWGGYTF	TGTGCCAGCAGTGCCGGGACAAGGTGGGGTGGCTACACCTTC